This TCR beta chain stems from a study of blood T cell repertoires in COVID-19. Study details: The United States, Italy and Spain were the sources of the acute and convalescent COVID-19 samples. T cells, B-cell-depleted T cells, or PBMCs supplied cDNA or gDNA.

Original processing methods: Using reference gene primer amplification, nucleated cell counts were estimated. Profiling relied on immunoSEQ multiplex PCR, and the TCRdb table lists in-frame clones only, not all of them. That table supplies the V and J calls and clone size; D and trimming were determined from the DNA. The data hold about 430,000 clones, with roughly 89% observed a single time. Seattle enrolled patients during active infection and tracked them longitudinally. The CDR3 is 13 residues long. Trimming left V 3 bases short and J 6 bases short, with 8 bases between. Sequencing was performed on peripheral blood. The TCR comes from a man younger than 35 with COVID-19, enrolled during active disease. The chain uses TRBV12-3 or TRBV12-4 and TRBJ2-2, with D maybe TRBD1 (5 bases). CDR3 amino acids: CASSFSGPGELFF. CDR3 sequence (DNA): TGTGCCAGCAGTTTCTCAGGGCCCGGGGAGCTGTTTTTT.